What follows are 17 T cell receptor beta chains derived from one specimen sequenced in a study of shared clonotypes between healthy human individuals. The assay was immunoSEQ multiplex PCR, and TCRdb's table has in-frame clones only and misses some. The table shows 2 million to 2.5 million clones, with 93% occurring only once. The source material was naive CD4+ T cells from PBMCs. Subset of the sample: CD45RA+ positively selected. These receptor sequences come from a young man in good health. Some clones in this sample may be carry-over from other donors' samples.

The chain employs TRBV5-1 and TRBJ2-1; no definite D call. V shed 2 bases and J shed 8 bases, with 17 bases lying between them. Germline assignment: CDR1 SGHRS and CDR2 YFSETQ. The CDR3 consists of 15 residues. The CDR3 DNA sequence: TGCGCCAGCAGCTTTATGACGCGGACGTTTGATGAGCAGTTCTTC. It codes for CASSFMTRTFDEQFF.

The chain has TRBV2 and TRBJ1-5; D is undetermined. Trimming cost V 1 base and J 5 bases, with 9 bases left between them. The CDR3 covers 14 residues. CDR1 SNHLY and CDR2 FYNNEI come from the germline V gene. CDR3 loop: CASSEDDRYQPQHF. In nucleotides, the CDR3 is TGTGCCAGCAGTGAAGATGACCGCTATCAGCCCCAGCATTTT.

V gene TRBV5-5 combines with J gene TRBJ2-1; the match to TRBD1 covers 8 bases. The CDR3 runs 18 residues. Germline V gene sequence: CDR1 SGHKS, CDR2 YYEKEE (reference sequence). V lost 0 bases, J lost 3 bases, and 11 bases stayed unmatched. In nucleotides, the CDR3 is TGTGCCAGCAGCTTGGTTCGGACAGGGTCCTTAAACTACAATGAGCAGTTCTTC. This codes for CASSLVRTGSLNYNEQFF.

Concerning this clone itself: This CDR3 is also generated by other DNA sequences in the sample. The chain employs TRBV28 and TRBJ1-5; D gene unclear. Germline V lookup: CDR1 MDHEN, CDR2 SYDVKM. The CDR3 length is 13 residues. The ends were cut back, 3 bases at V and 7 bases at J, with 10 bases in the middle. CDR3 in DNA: TGTGCCAGCAGTTTTGTAGGAGGGCAGCCCCAGCATTTT. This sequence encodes CASSFVGGQPQHF.

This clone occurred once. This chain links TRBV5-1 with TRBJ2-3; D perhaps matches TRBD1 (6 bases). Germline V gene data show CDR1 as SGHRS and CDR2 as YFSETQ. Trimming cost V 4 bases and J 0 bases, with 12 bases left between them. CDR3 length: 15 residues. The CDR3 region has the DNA TGCGCCAGCAGCCCCGGACAGACCAGCACAGATACGCAGTATTTT. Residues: CASSPGQTSTDTQYF.

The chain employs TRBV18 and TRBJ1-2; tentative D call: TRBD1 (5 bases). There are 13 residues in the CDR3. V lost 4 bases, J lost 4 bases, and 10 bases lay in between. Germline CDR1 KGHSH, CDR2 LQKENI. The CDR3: CASSLGTVYGYTF. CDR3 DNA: TGTGCCAGCTCACTGGGGACGGTCTATGGCTACACCTTC.

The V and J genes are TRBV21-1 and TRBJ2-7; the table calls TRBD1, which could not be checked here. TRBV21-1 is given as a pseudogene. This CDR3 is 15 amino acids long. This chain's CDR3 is CASRRGTGKPWEQYF. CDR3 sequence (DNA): TGTGCCAGCAGGCGGGGGACAGGTAAACCGTGGGAGCAGTACTTC.

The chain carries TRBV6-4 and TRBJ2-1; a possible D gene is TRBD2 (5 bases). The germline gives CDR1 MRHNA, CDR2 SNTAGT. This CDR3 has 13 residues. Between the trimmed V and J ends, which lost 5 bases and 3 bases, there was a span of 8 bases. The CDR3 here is CASSSGVYNEQFF. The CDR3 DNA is TGTGCCAGCAGTAGCGGAGTCTACAATGAGCAGTTCTTC.

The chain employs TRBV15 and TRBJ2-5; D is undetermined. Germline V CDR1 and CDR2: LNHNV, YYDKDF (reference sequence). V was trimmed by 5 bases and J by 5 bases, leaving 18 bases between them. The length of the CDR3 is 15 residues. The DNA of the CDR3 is TGTGCCACCAGCCCCCGTGGTGGGGTATGGGAGACCCAGTACTTC. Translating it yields CATSPRGGVWETQYF. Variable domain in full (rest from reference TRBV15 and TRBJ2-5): DAMVIQNPRYQVTQFGKPVTLSCSQTLNHNVMYWYQQKSSQAPKLLFHYYDKDFNNEADTPDNFQSRRPNTSFCFLDIRSPGLGDTAMYLCATSPRGGVWETQYFGPGTRLLVL.

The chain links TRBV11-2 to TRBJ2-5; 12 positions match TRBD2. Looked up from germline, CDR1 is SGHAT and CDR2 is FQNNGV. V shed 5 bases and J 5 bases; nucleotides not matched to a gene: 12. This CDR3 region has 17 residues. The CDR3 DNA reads TGTGCCAGCAGCCCCCCTAGCGGGAGGGCCTCTGGGGAGACCCAGTACTTC. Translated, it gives CASSPPSGRASGETQYF. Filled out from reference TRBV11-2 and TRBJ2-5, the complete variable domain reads EAGVAQSPRYKIIEKRQSVAFWCNPISGHATLYWYQQILGQGPKLLIQFQNNGVVDDSQLPKDRFSAERLKGVDSTLKIQPAKLEDSAVYLCASSPPSGRASGETQYFGPGTRLLVL.

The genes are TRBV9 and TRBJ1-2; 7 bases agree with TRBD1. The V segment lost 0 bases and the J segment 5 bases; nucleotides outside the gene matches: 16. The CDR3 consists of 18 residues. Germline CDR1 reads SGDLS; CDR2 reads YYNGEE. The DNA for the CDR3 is TGTGCCAGCAGCGTAGGAATGTGGAGACAGGGAAATGAGTATGGCTACACCTTC. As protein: CASSVGMWRQGNEYGYTF.

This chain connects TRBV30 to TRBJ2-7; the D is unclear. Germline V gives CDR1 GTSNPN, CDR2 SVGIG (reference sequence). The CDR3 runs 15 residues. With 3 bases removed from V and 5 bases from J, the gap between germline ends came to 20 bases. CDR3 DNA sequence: TGTGCCTGGAGAGAAAGGGCCCCCAAAGGTCACGAGCAGTACTTC. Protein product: CAWRERAPKGHEQYF.

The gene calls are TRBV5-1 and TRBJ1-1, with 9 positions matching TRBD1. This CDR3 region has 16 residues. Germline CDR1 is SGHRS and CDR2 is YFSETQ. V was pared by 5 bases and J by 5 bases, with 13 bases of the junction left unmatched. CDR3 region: CASRLGDRASGTEAFF. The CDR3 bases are TGCGCCAGCAGACTGGGGGACAGGGCTTCGGGGACTGAAGCTTTCTTT.

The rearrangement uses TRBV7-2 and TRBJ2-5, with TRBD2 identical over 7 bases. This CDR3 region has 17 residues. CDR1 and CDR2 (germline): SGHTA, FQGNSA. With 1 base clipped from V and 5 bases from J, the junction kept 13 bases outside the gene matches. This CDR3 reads CASSLERGGQFPETQYF. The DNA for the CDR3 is TGTGCCAGCAGCTTAGAGCGGGGAGGGCAGTTTCCGGAGACCCAGTACTTC. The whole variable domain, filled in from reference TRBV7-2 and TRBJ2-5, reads GAGVSQSPSNKVTEKGKDVELRCDPISGHTALYWYRQSLGQGLEFLIYFQGNSAPDKSGLPSDRFSAERTGGSVSTLTIQRTQQEDSAVYLCASSLERGGQFPETQYFGPGTRLLVL.

The CDR3 here is CASSEVGHTIYF. CDR3 sequence (DNA): TGTGCCAGCAGTGAAGTGGGGCACACCATATATTTT. The gene calls are TRBV6-1 and TRBJ1-3; a possible D gene is TRBD1 (5 bases). CDR1 MNHNS and CDR2 SASEGT come from the germline V gene. The CDR3 is 12 residues long. V lost 1 base and J lost 8, with 6 bases in between.

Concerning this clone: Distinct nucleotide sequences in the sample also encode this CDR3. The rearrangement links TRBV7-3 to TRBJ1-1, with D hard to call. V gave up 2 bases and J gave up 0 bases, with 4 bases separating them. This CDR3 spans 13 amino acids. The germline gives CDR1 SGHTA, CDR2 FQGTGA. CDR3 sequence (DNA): TGTGCCAGCAGCTTAGTACTGAACACTGAAGCTTTCTTT. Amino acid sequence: CASSLVLNTEAFF.

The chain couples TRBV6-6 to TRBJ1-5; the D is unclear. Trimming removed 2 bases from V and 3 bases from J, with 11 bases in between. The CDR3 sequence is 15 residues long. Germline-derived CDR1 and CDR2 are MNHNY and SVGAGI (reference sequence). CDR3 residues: CASSYRNGANQPQHF. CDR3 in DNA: TGTGCCAGCAGTTACCGTAACGGTGCCAATCAGCCCCAGCATTTT.